The clone carrying this T cell receptor beta chain has a handful of counts. A linear amplification protocol produced the TCR libraries from about 510 ng of total RNA. TCRdb independently ran MiXCR on the reads; one entry per CDR3 protein. The table lists roughly 200,000 distinct CDR3 sequences, under 85% of them singletons. The data are from a study of healthy donors' naive CD4 and CD8 T cells. This CDR3 spans 14 amino acids. The V end was cut by 4 bases, the J end by 0 bases, with 10 bases between. The V gene's germline CDR1 is SQVTM and CDR2 ANQGSEA. Sequencing was performed on naive CD4+ and CD8+ T cells sorted from blood, pooled from several donors. J is TRBJ1-3 and V is TRBV29-1; D not certain. This TCR came from a pool of human donors in good health; the sample pools cells from several healthy donors. The CDR3 loop reads CSVVSPSSGNTIYF. The CDR3 DNA reads TGCAGCGTTGTGAGCCCGAGCTCTGGAAACACCATATATTTT.